This TCR beta chain was identified during a study of T-cell reconstitution after alpha-beta-depleted transplantation in children. Unique molecular identifiers were incorporated when the TCRbeta library was constructed. A single record per CDR3 protein comes from TCRdb applying MiXCR to the PCR reads. This sample yields approximately 510,000 distinct CDR3 sequences, of which roughly 18% are seen a single time; 3.3% belongs to the top ten. Germline assignment: CDR1 MNHEY and CDR2 SVGAGI. The CDR3 is 18 amino acids. With 0 bases removed from V and 1 base from J, the gap between germline ends came to 13 bases.

The gene calls are TRBV6-5 and TRBJ2-6; no clear D gene. This receptor was obtained from a human donor who donated a stem cell graft to a child with acute lymphoblastic leukemia. Sequences were derived from PBMCs from the stem cell graft donor, sampled from the stem cell graft. CDR3 nucleotides: TGTGCCAGCAGTTACTCGAATGGGCCCGAGTCTGGGGCCAACGTCCTGACTTTC. This gives the protein CASSYSNGPESGANVLTF.